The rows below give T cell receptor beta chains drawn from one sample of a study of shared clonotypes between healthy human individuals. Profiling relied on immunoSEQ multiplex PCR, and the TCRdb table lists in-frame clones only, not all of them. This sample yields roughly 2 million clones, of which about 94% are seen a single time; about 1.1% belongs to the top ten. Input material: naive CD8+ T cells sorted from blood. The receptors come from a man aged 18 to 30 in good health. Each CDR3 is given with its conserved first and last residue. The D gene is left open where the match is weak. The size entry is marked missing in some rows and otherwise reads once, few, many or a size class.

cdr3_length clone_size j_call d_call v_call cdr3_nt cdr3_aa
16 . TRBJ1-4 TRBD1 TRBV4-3 TGCGCCAGCAGCCAAGAACAGGGGGCACCTAATGAAAAACTGTTTTTT CASSQEQGAPNEKLFF
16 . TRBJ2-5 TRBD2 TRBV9 TGTGCCAGCAGCGTAGGGGGTAGCGGGAGGCCAGAGACCCAGTACTTC CASSVGGSGRPETQYF
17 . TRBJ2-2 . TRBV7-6 TGTGCCAGCAGCTTAGTAATTCTAGCAGGGAACACCGGGGAGCTGTTTTTT CASSLVILAGNTGELFF
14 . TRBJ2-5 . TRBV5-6 TGTGCCAGCAGCTTGGATGGGTTTGTTGAGACCCAGTACTTC CASSLDGFVETQYF
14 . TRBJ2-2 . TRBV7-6 TGTGCCAGCAGCGTCGGCACGAACACCGGGGAGCTGTTTTTT CASSVGTNTGELFF
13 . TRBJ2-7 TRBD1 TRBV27 TGTGCCAGCAGTTTAAAGGGGGCGCCCGAGCAGTACTTC CASSLKGAPEQYF
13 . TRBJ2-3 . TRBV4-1 TGCGCCAGCAGCCAAGTTCCACTAGATACGCAGTATTTT CASSQVPLDTQYF
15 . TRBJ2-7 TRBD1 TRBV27 TGTGCCAGCGGCTTTACAGGGGCGGACTCCTACGAGCAGTACTTC CASGFTGADSYEQYF
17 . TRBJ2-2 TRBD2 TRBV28 TGTGCCAGCAGTTTAATGGTAGCGGGGGGCTACACCGGGGAGCTGTTTTTT CASSLMVAGGYTGELFF
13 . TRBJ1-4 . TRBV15 TGTGCCACCAGCAGGAGGGGGGTTGTGGAACTGTTTTTT CATSRRGVVELFF
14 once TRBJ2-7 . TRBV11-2 TGTGCCAGCAGCTTAGTAGGTGCAGGCTACGAGCAGTACTTC CASSLVGAGYEQYF
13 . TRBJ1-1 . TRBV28 TGTGCCAGCAATTCAGGAGAAGGGATAATCGCTTTCTTT CASNSGEGIIAFF
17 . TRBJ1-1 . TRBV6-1 TGTGCCAGCAGTGAAGCGTGGGGGTACTTGACGAACACTGAAGCTTTCTTT CASSEAWGYLTNTEAFF
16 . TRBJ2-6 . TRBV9 TGTGCCAGCAGCGTACGCGGTGCCGCCGGGGCCAACGTCCTGACTTTC CASSVRGAAGANVLTF
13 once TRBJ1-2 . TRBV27 TGTGCCAGCAGTAACAACAGGGTTCGGGGCTACACCTTC CASSNNRVRGYTF
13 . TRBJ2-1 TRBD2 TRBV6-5 TGTGCCAGCAGTTATGGTGGACTAGTGGAGCAGTTCTTC CASSYGGLVEQFF
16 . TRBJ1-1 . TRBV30 TGTGCCTGGAGTGTAAAGTTGGCAGGGGAGGCTTTTAGAGCTTTCTTT CAWSVKLAGEAFRAFF
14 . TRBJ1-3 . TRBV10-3 TGTGCCATAACCGACAGCTACTCTGGAAACACCATATATTTT CAITDSYSGNTIYF
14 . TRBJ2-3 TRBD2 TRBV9 TGTGCCAGCAGCGTAGCGGGGGGTAAAGATACGCAGTATTTT CASSVAGGKDTQYF
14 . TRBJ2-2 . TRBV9 TGTGCCAGCAGCGTTGGTGGACCCCCCGGGGAGCTGTTTTTT CASSVGGPPGELFF
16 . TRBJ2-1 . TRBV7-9 TGTGCCAGCAGCTTCCTCACAGCCGAAACCTACAATGAGCAGTTCTTC CASSFLTAETYNEQFF
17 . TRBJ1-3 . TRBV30 TGTGCCTGGAAGTTGCGTGTCGATAGACTCTCTGGAAACACCATATATTTT CAWKLRVDRLSGNTIYF
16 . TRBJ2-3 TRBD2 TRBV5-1 TGCGCCAGCAGCGCTGCTAGCGGGGGGGCCAGAGATACGCAGTATTTT CASSAASGGARDTQYF
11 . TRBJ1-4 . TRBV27 TGTGCCAGCAGTTCAAATGGAAAACTGTTTTTT CASSSNGKLFF
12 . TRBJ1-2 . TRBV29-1 TGCAGCGTTGTTTTGGACCTCTATGGCTACACCTTC CSVVLDLYGYTF
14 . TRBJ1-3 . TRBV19 TGTGCCAGTAACTCCAAGTTCTCTGGAAACACCATATATTTT CASNSKFSGNTIYF
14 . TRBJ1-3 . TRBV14 TGTGCCAGCAGCCAAGAGAGCTCTGGAAACACCATATATTTT CASSQESSGNTIYF
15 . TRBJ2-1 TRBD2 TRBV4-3 TGCGCCAGCAGCCAAGGGCTAGCGGCGATCAATGAGCAGTTCTTC CASSQGLAAINEQFF
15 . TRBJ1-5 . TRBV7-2 TGTGCCAGCAGCTTGGTGGCAGGGGCAGAGAGGCCCCAGCATTTT CASSLVAGAERPQHF
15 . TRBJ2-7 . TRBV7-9 TGTGCCAGCAGCTCTGGACCCCTGGGGGACCACGAGCAGTACTTC CASSSGPLGDHEQYF
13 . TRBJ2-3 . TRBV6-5 TGTGCCAGCAGTTACAGAAACACAGATACGCAGTATTTT CASSYRNTDTQYF
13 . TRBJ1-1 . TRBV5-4 TGTGCCAGCCGCGTTTGGGGGACCGTCTGGGCTTTCTTT CASRVWGTVWAFF
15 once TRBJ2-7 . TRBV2 TGTGCCAGCAGCCCTCGGACAGCCGCTGGCTCTGAGCAGTACTTC CASSPRTAAGSEQYF
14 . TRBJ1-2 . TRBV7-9 TGTGCCAGCAGCTTAGAAGGGGATCTGGCTGGCTACACCTTC CASSLEGDLAGYTF
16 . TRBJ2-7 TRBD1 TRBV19 TGTGCCAGTAGTAGGAAACCGGGACAGGGATACTACGAGCAGTACTTC CASSRKPGQGYYEQYF
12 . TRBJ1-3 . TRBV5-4 TGTGCCAGCAGCTTGGTTGGGGACACCATATATTTT CASSLVGDTIYF
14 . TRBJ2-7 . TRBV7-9 TGTGCCAGCAGCTTCGACACCAATCGGGACGAGCAGTACTTC CASSFDTNRDEQYF
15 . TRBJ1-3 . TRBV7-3 TGTGCCAGCAGCTTAGGACAGAGCTCTGGAAACACCATATATTTT CASSLGQSSGNTIYF
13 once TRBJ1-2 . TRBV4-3 TGCGCCAGCAGCCCAGGGCAGGGTTATGGCTACACCTTC CASSPGQGYGYTF
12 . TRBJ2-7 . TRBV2 TGTGCCAGCAGGCTAGGGGACTACGAGCAGTACTTC CASRLGDYEQYF
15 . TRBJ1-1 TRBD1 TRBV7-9 TGTGCCAGCAGCTCCCAACTAGGGACAGGGGCTGAAGCTTTCTTT CASSSQLGTGAEAFF
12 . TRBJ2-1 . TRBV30 TGTGCCTGGAGTGTACTGGAGGATGAGCAGTTCTTC CAWSVLEDEQFF
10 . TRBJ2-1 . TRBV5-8 TGTGCCAGCAGCTTCAGTGAGCAGTTCTTC CASSFSEQFF
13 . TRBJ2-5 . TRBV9 TGTGCCAGCAGCGTATGGGATGAAGAGACCCAGTACTTC CASSVWDEETQYF
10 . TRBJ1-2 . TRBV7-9 TGTGCCGTAACAAGGAGCGGCTACACCTTC CAVTRSGYTF
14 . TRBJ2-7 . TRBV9 TGTGCCAGCAGCGTCACTGAAAGCTCCTACGAGCAGTACTTC CASSVTESSYEQYF
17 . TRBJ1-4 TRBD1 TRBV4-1 TGCGCCAGCAGCCAGGCCACGGAGGGGGCTGAGAATGAAAAACTGTTTTTT CASSQATEGAENEKLFF
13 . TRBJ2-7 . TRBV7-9 TGTGCCAGCAGCTTAGAGGAAACCTACGAGCAGTACTTC CASSLEETYEQYF